This TCR beta chain was sequenced in a study of control samples from healthy donors and cancer patients. Germline V gene lookup returns CDR1 SGHDN and CDR2 FVKESK. The V end was cut by 4 bases, the J end by 10 bases, with 17 bases between. The CDR3 length is 15 residues. Generated by immunoSEQ multiplex PCR, the TCRdb table keeps only in-frame clones and is missing some. Here the sample spans about 140,000 clones, 90% to 95% being singletons. The chain recombines TRBV14 with TRBJ1-6; D gene unclear. The sequencing input was blood. The sequence was collected from a man aged 35 to 55 in good health. The CDR3 loop is CASSPLFDGNSPLHF. In DNA, the CDR3 is TGTGCCAGCAGCCCCCTCTTCGATGGAAACTCACCCCTCCACTTT.